This T cell receptor beta chain came from a study of CD8+ T cells in alopecia areata. The treatment denotes: oral pan-JAK inhibitor, 5-10 mg twice daily. From PBMCs, CD4+ and CD8+ T cells were sorted. RNA was extracted and reverse transcribed into cDNA as the sequencing template. This table comes from immunoSEQ multiplex PCR, and its TCRdb copy is limited to in-frame clones, with some not included. The sample records about 90,000 clones, 40% to 50% being singletons. Germline V gene sequence: CDR1 MNHEY, CDR2 SMNVEV (reference sequence). This CDR3 is 13 amino acids long. V lost 4 bases, J lost 10 bases, and 14 bases lay in between. This clone was observed a few times.

This rearrangement joins TRBV27 to TRBJ2-1; perhaps TRBD1 as D (6 bases). The material was CD8+ T cells sorted from blood, obtained at week 24, from a patient treated with tofacitinib. This clonotype originated in a human donor with alopecia areata. The CDR3 loop is CASSYRTQGEQFF. CDR3 DNA sequence: TGTGCCAGCAGTTATCGGACTCAGGGGGAGCAGTTCTTC.